The clone carrying this T cell receptor beta chain appeared a few times. Its antigen is not identified. This specimen comes from a study of identical twins. TCRdb reprocessed the 5' RACE reads via MiXCR and lists one record per CDR3 protein. The sample records hundreds of thousands of distinct CDR3 sequences, about 7.5% being singletons. General study findings and limits: Excess twin sharing in beta out-of-frame sequences was weaker.

Germline CDR1 and CDR2: SGDLS and YYNGEE. With 0 bases removed from V and 7 bases from J, the gap between germline ends came to 13 bases. The CDR3 consists of 14 residues. The same specimen was also included in a second study, on yellow fever vaccine responses in identical twins.

The clonotype comes from a woman in her late teens or twenties in good health. The chain combines TRBV9 with TRBJ1-1; weak D call: TRBD1 (5 bases). Specimen: memory (CD45RO+) T cells sorted from blood. The CDR3: CASSVGVQGREAFF. Here the CDR3 DNA reads TGTGCCAGCAGCGTAGGTGTGCAGGGCCGTGAAGCTTTCTTT.